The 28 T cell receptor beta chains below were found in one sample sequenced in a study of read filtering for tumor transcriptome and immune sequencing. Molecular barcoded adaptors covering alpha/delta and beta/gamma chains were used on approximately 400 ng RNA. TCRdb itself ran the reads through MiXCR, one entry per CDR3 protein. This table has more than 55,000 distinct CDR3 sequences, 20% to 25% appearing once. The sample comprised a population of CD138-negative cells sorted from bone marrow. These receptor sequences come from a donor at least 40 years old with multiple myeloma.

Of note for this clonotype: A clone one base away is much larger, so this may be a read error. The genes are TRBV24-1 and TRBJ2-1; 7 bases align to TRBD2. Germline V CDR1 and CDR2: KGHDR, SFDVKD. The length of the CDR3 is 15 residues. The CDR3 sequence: CATSDRDSGLNEQSF. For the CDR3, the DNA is TGTGCCACCAGTGATAGGGATAGCGGGTTGAATGAGCAGTCCTTC.

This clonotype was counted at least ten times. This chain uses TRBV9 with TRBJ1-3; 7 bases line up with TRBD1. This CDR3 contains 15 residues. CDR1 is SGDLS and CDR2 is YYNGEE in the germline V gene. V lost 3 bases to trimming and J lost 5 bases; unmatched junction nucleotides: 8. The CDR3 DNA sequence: TGTGCCAGCAGCGCCGGGGACAGCGTGAGAAACACCATATATTTT. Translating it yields CASSAGDSVRNTIYF.

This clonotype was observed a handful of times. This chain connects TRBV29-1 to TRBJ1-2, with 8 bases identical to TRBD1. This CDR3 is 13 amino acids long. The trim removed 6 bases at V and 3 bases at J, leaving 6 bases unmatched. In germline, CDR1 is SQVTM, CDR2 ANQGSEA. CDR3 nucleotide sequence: TGCAGCGTCCAGGCGACAGGGGACTATGGCTACACCTTC. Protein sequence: CSVQATGDYGYTF.

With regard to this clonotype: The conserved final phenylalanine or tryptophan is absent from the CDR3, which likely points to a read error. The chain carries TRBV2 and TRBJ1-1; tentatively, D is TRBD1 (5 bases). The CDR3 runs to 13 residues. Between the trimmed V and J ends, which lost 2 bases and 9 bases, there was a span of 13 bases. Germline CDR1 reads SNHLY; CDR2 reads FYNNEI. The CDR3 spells CASSEIAQGQAFS. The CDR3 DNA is TGTGCCAGCAGTGAAATTGCGCAGGGCCAAGCTTTCTCT.

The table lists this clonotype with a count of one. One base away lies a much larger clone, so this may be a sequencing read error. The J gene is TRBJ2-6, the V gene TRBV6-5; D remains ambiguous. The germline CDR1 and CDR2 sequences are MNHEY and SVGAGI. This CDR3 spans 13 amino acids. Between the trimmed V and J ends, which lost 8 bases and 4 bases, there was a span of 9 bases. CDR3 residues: CASCSPGANVLTF. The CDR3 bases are TGTGCCAGCTGTTCCCCGGGGGCCAACGTCCTGACTTTC.

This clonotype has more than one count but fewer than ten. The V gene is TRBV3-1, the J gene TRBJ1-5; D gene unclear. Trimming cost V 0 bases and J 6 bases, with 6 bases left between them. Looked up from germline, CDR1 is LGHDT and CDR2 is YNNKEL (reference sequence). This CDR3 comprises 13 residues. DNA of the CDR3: TGTGCCAGCAGCCAAGACTTAGCTCAGCCCCAGCATTTT. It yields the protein CASSQDLAQPQHF.

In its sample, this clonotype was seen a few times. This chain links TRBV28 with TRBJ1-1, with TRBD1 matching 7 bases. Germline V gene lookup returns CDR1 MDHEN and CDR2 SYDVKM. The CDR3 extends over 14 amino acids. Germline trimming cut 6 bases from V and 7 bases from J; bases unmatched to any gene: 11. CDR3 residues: CASSGGQDGFEAFF. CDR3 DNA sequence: TGTGCCAGCAGCGGCGGACAGGACGGGTTTGAAGCTTTCTTT.

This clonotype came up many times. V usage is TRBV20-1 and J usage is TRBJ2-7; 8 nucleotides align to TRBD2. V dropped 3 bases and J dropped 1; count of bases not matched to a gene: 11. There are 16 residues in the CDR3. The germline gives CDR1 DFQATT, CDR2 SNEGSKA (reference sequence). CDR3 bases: TGCAGTGCTAGGTCGATCAGCGGGAGAAATTCCTACGAGCAGTACTTC. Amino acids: CSARSISGRNSYEQYF.

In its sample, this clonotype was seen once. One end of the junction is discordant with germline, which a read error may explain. In nucleotides, the CDR3 is TGTGCCGGCAGTTACTCAGAGGGGGGCGGGGATACCTACGAGCAGTACTTC. This encodes CAGSYSEGGGDTYEQYF. The rearrangement links TRBV6-5 to TRBJ2-7; D possibly uses TRBD1 or TRBD2 (6 bases each). CDR3 length equals 17 residues. Germline V gene lookup returns CDR1 MNHEY and CDR2 SVGAGI.

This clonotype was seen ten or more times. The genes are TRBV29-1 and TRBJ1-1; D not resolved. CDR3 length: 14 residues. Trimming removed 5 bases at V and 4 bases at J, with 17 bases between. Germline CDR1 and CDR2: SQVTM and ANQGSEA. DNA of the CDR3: TGCAGCGTTTGGAAGGACGCGTACGCCACTGAAGCTTTCTTT. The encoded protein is CSVWKDAYATEAFF.

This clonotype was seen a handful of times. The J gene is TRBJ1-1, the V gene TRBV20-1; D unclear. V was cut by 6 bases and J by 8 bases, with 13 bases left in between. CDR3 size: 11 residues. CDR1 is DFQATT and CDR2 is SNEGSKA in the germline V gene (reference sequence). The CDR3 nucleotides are TGCAGTGCCAGACCGGGGATCGAAGCTTTCTTT. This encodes CSARPGIEAFF.

The CDR3 sequence is CASSFRQGTEAFF. DNA of the CDR3: TGTGCCAGCAGTTTTAGACAGGGCACTGAAGCTTTCTTT. The chain employs TRBV27 and TRBJ1-1; 7 positions agree with TRBD1. The V gene's germline CDR1 is MNHEY and CDR2 SMNVEV (reference sequence). The CDR3 runs to 13 residues. Germline trimming cut 3 bases from V and 4 bases from J; bases unmatched to any gene: 2.

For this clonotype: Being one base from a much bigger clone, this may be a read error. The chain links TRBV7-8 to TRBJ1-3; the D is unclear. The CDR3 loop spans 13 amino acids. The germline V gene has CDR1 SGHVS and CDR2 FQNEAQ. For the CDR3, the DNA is TGTGCCATCAGCTCCCGCCTTGGAAACACCATATATTTT. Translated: CAISSRLGNTIYF.

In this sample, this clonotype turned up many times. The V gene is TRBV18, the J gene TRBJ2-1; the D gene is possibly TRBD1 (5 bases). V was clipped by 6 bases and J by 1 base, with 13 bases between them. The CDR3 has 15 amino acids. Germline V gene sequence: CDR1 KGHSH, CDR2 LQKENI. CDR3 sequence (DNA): TGTGCCAGCTCCCAACAACAGGATTCCTACAATGAGCAGTTCTTC. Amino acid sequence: CASSQQQDSYNEQFF.

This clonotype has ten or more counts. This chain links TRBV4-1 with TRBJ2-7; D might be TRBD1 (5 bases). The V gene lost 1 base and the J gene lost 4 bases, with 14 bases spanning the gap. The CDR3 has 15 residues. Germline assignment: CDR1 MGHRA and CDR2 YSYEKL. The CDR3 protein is CASSQGGGNIYEQYF. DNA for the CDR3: TGCGCCAGCAGCCAAGGGGGCGGAAATATTTACGAGCAGTACTTC.

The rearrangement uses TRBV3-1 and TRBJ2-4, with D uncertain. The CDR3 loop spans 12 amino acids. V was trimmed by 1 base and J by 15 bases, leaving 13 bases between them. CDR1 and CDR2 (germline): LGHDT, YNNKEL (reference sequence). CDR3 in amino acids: CASSQVLGRRYF. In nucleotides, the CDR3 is TGTGCCAGCAGCCAAGTGTTGGGCCGGCGGTACTTC. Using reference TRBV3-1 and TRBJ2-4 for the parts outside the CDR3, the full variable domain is DTAVSQTPKYLVTQMGNDKSIKCEQNLGHDTMYWYKQDSKKFLKIMFSYNNKELIINETVPNRFSPKSPDKAHLNLHINSLELGDSAVYFCASSQVLGRRYFGAGTRLSVL.

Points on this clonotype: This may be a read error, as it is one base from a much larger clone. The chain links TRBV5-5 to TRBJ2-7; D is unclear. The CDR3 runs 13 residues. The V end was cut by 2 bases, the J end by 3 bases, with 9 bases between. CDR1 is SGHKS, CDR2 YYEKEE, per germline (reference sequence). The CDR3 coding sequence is TGTGCCAGCAGCTTAATTGGCGGCTACGAGCAGTACTTC. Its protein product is CASSLIGGYEQYF.

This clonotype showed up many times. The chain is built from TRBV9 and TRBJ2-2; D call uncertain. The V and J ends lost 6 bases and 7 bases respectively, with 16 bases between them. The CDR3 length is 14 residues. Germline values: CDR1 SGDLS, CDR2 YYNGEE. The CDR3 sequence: CASTSLAGVGELFF. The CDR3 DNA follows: TGTGCCAGCACCTCCCTGGCCGGAGTCGGGGAGCTGTTTTTT.

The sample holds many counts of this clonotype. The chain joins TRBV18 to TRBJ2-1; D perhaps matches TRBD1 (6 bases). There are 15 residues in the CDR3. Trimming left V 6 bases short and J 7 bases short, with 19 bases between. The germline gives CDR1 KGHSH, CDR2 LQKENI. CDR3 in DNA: TGTGCCAGCTCTCCTCAGGGGTCTCTTGGAAATGAGCAGTTCTTC. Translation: CASSPQGSLGNEQFF.

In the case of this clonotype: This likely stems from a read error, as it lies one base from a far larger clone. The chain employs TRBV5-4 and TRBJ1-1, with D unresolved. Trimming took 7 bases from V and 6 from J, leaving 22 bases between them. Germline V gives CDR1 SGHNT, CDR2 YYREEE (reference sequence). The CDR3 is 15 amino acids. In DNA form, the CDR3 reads TGTGCCAGCGGCCAAGACTGGGGAGATTTACCTGAAGCTTTCTTT. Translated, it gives CASGQDWGDLPEAFF.

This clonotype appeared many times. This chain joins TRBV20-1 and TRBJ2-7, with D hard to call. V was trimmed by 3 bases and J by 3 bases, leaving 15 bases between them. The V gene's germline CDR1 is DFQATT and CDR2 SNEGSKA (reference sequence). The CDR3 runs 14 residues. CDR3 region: CSARVVVAGYEQYF. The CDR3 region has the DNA TGCAGTGCTAGGGTCGTGGTAGCAGGCTACGAGCAGTACTTC.

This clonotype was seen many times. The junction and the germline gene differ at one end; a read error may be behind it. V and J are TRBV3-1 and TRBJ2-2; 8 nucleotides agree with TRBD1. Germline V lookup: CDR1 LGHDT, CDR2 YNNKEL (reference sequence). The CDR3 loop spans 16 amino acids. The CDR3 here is CASSKPQGANAGELFF. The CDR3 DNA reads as TGTGCCAGCAGTAAACCTCAGGGGGCGAACGCCGGGGAGCTGTTTTTT.

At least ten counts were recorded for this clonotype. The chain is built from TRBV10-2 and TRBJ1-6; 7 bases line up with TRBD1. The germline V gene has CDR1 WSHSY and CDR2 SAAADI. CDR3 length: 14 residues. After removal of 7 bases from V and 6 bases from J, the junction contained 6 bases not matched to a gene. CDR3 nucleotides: TGCGCCAGCATGGGGACAGCCAGTAATTCACCCCTCCACTTT. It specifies CASMGTASNSPLHF.

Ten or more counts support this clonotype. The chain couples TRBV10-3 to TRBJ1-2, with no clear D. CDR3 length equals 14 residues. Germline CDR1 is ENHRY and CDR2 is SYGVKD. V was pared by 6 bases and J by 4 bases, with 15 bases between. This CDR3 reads CAIRGLSPFYGYTF. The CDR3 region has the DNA TGTGCCATCAGAGGACTTTCGCCGTTCTATGGCTACACCTTC.

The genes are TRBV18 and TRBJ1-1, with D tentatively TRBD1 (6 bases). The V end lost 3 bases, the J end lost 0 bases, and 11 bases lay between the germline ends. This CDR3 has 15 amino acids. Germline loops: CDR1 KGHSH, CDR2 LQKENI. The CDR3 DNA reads TGTGCCAGCTCACCGAGGACAGAGATGAACACTGAAGCTTTCTTT. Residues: CASSPRTEMNTEAFF. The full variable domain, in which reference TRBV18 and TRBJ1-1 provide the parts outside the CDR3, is NAGVMQNPRHLVRRRGQEARLRCSPMKGHSHVYWYRQLPEEGLKFMVYLQKENIIDESGMPKERFSAEFPKEGPSILRIQQVVRGDSAAYFCASSPRTEMNTEAFFGQGTRLTVV.

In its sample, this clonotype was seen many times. The DNA of the CDR3 is TGTGCCAGCACTCTCAGGGGATCAGGGTCACCCCTCCACTTT. It yields the protein CASTLRGSGSPLHF. This chain uses TRBV6-6 with TRBJ1-6; possibly TRBD1 for D (6 bases). Trimming shortened V by 7 bases and J by 10 bases, and 17 bases separated the two germline ends. The CDR3 extends over 14 amino acids. Germline lookup yields CDR1 MNHNY and CDR2 SVGAGI (reference sequence).

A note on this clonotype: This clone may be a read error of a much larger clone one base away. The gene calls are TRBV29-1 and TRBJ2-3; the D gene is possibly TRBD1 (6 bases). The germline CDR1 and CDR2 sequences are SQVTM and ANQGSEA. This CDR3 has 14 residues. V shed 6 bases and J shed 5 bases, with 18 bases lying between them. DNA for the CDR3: TGCAGCGTCCAATGGCAGGGGTGGGGAGATACGCAGTATTTT. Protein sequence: CSVQWQGWGDTQYF.

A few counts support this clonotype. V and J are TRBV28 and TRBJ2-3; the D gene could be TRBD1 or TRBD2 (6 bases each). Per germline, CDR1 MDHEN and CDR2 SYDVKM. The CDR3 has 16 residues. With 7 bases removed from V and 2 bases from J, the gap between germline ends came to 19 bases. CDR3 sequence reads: CASKPPGAVLTDTQYF. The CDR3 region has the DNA TGTGCCAGCAAACCACCGGGGGCGGTGCTCACAGATACGCAGTATTTT.